This entry lists 9 T cell receptor beta chains sequenced from one sample in a study of blood T cell repertoires in COVID-19. This table comes from immunoSEQ multiplex PCR, and its TCRdb copy is limited to in-frame clones, with some not included. In the table there are about 98,000 clones, over 75% of which are singletons. Input material: peripheral blood. All receptors come from a woman of 80 years or more with acute or convalescent COVID-19.

This clone was seen a few times. The V and J genes are TRBV7-9 and TRBJ2-5; 9 nucleotides align to TRBD2. The CDR3 consists of 15 residues. CDR1 SEHNR and CDR2 FQNEAQ come from the germline V gene (reference sequence). J gave up 5 bases and V 5 bases, and 9 bases lay outside the gene matches. The CDR3 spells CASSPPGLAGETQYF. DNA for the CDR3: TGTGCCAGCAGCCCCCCGGGACTAGCCGGGGAGACCCAGTACTTC.

This sequence joins TRBV3-1 (or the pseudogene TRBV3-2) and TRBJ2-1; D unclear. CDR1 LGHDT and CDR2 YNNKEL come from the germline V gene (reference sequence). V lost 5 bases to trimming and J lost 6 bases, with 11 bases between them. The CDR3 sequence is 13 residues long. The CDR3 DNA reads TGTGCCAGCAGCAACCTGATGGCCAATGAGCAGTTCTTC. Translating gives CASSNLMANEQFF.

CDR3: CASCPTGWDGELFF. As DNA, the CDR3 is TGTGCCAGCTGCCCGACAGGGTGGGACGGGGAGCTGTTTTTT. The chain couples TRBV6-5 to TRBJ2-2, with 7 bases matching TRBD1. The CDR3 loop spans 14 amino acids. V gave up 8 bases and J gave up 7 bases; unmatched junction bases: 10. Germline lookup yields CDR1 MNHEY and CDR2 SVGAGI.

The chain combines TRBV10-1 with TRBJ2-3, with 10 positions matching TRBD2. The V gene end was trimmed by 9 bases and the J gene end by 5 bases; junction bases not matched to a gene: 5. The CDR3 spans 13 residues. Germline CDR1 and CDR2: WNHNN and SYGVQD (reference sequence). In nucleotides, the CDR3 is TGCGCCAGTAGAGCGGGGGGGCAAGATACGCAGTATTTT. Encoded protein: CASRAGGQDTQYF.

J is TRBJ1-2 and V is TRBV6-5; D is unclear. CDR3 size: 15 residues. V was clipped by 2 bases and J by 4 bases, with 14 bases between them. From germline, CDR1 is MNHEY and CDR2 SVGAGI. The CDR3 protein is CASSYTIVGSYGYTF. In DNA form, the CDR3 reads TGTGCCAGCAGTTACACAATCGTGGGGAGCTATGGCTACACCTTC.

This clone was observed a few times. DNA for the CDR3: TGTGCCAGCAGTGACTCGCCAGGGTACGCCTATGGCTACACCTTC. This codes for CASSDSPGYAYGYTF. The chain has TRBV6-4 and TRBJ1-2; TRBD1 is a possible D gene (5 bases). This CDR3 contains 15 residues. Trimming took off 0 bases at V and 4 bases at J, with 12 bases between the two ends. Germline V gene sequence: CDR1 MRHNA, CDR2 SNTAGT.

The chain recombines TRBV20-1 with TRBJ2-7, with TRBD1 matching over 9 bases. Germline V gives CDR1 DFQATT, CDR2 SNEGSKA (reference sequence). The CDR3 loop spans 14 amino acids. Losses at the gene ends were 3 bases for V and 2 bases for J; bases not matched to a gene: 5. CDR3 bases: TGCAGTGCTAGTCCTGGGACAGGGACCTACGAGCAGTACGTC. Its protein product is CSASPGTGTYEQYV.

The V gene is TRBV9, the J gene TRBJ1-3; D unclear. V was trimmed by 0 bases and J by 0 bases, leaving 7 bases between them. The CDR3 totals 15 residues. Germline V gene sequence: CDR1 SGDLS, CDR2 YYNGEE. The CDR3 DNA reads as TGTGCCAGCAGCGTAGAAGGGAGCTCTGGAAACACCATATATTTT. Translated, it gives CASSVEGSSGNTIYF.

The chain couples TRBV5-1 to TRBJ2-2; TRBD2 matches 11 bases. V lost 1 base and J lost 6; bases outside the gene matches: 2. The CDR3 is 15 amino acids. In germline, CDR1 is SGHRS, CDR2 YFSETQ. CDR3 bases: TGCGCCAGCAGCTTGAAACTAGCGGGGGCCGGGGAGCTGTTTTTT. Translation: CASSLKLAGAGELFF.